The 25 T cell receptor beta chains below were found in one sample sequenced in a study of T cells in Graves' hyperthyroidism and ophthalmopathy. RNA transcripts yielded amplified TCR beta CDR3 regions. RT-PCR in the first round (using the HTBI primer set) targeted the TCR CDR3. TCRdb analysed the multiplex PCR reads with MiXCR anew, one entry per CDR3 protein. The sample has hundreds of thousands of distinct CDR3 sequences; 35% to 45% are singletons. Sequences were obtained from blood. All receptors derive from a man aged 18-30 years with Graves' hyperthyroidism.

The V and J genes are TRBV6-6 and TRBJ2-2, with D unresolved. This CDR3 spans 14 amino acids. V shed 5 bases and J shed 5 bases, with 12 bases lying between them. Germline values: CDR1 MNHNY, CDR2 SVGAGI (reference sequence). The chain's CDR3 is CASSRDWVTGELFF. CDR3 DNA: TGTGCCAGCAGTCGCGATTGGGTAACCGGGGAGCTGTTTTTT.

A remark on this clonotype: This could be a read error, since a much larger clone is one nucleotide away. This chain uses TRBV29-1 with TRBJ2-7; tentative D call: TRBD2 (7 bases). The CDR3 totals 11 residues. CDR1 and CDR2 (germline): SQVTM, ANQGSEA. The chain's CDR3 is CSVEVGGVEFF. The CDR3 nucleotides are TGCAGCGTTGAAGTAGGGGGGGTCGAGTTCTTC.

The rearrangement joins TRBV2 to TRBJ2-7; TRBD2 might be the D (6 bases). The CDR3 covers 14 residues. V lost 5 bases, J lost 4 bases, and 15 bases lay in between. Germline loops: CDR1 SNHLY, CDR2 FYNNEI. In DNA form, the CDR3 reads TGTGCCAGCAGTTATGGGGGGTCCCAGTACGAGCAGTACTTC. This gives the protein CASSYGGSQYEQYF. Based on the CDR3 plus reference TRBV2 and TRBJ2-7, the full variable domain is EPEVTQTPSHQVTQMGQEVILRCVPISNHLYFYWYRQILGQKVEFLVSFYNNEISEKSEIFDDQFSVERPDGSNFTLKIRSTKLEDSAMYFCASSYGGSQYEQYFGPGTRLTVT.

This clonotype has more than one count but fewer than ten. The chain carries TRBV2 and TRBJ2-2, with D perhaps matching TRBD1 (6 bases). Looked up from germline, CDR1 is SNHLY and CDR2 is FYNNEI. CDR3 length equals 14 residues. The ends were cut back, 6 bases at V and 1 base at J, with 9 bases in the middle. The DNA of the CDR3 is TGTGCCAGCAGAACAGGGCAGAACACCGGGGAGCTGTTTTTT. Translation gives CASRTGQNTGELFF.

This clonotype was found once. The rearrangement links TRBV10-3 to TRBJ1-6; D uncertain. In germline, CDR1 is ENHRY, CDR2 SYGVKD. CDR3 length: 14 residues. Trimming took off 3 bases at V and 10 bases at J, with 13 bases between the two ends. CDR3 nucleotides: TGTGCCATCAGTGAAAGGGTTGGTGAATCACCCCTCCACTTT. This codes for CAISERVGESPLHF.

This chain links TRBV7-9 with TRBJ1-2; 10 bases are shared with TRBD1. The CDR3 loop spans 14 amino acids. Germline CDR1 is SEHNR and CDR2 is FQNEAQ (reference sequence). After removal of 5 bases from V and 6 bases from J, the junction contained 6 bases not matched to a gene. The CDR3 protein is CASSRGTGDHGYTF. DNA of the CDR3: TGTGCCAGCAGCAGAGGGACAGGGGATCATGGCTACACCTTC.

The V gene is TRBV12-3 or TRBV12-4, the J gene TRBJ2-5; D gene ambiguous. Trimming took off 4 bases at V and 10 bases at J, with 13 bases between the two ends. The length of the CDR3 is 12 residues. Here the CDR3 DNA reads TGTGCCAGCAGTTCCCTTCACTGGCGCCAGTACTTC. Translating it yields CASSSLHWRQYF.

This clonotype was found a few times. The genes are TRBV7-9 and TRBJ1-1, with D possibly being TRBD1 (5 bases). This CDR3 comprises 15 residues. The germline V gene encodes CDR1 SEHNR and CDR2 FQNEAQ (reference sequence). Deletions cut 1 base from V and 4 bases from J, with 13 bases between. DNA of the CDR3: TGTGCCAGCAGCTTAGAGAAGGGACTGGGCACTGAAGCTTTCTTT. It codes for CASSLEKGLGTEAFF.

With regard to this clonotype: An end of the junction does not agree with germline; a read error may underlie this. The chain recombines TRBV7-2 with TRBJ1-2; TRBD1 might be the D (6 bases). The CDR3 is made up of 14 amino acids. Germline assignment: CDR1 SGHTA and CDR2 FQGNSA. CDR3 loop: CAGSLGRGYDGHTF. The CDR3 DNA reads as TGTGCCGGCAGCTTGGGCAGGGGATACGATGGCCACACCTTC.

This clonotype was observed a few times. The chain combines TRBV6-1 with TRBJ1-5; 11 bases are shared with TRBD1. The CDR3 is made up of 15 amino acids. Germline V CDR1 and CDR2: MNHNS, SASEGT. V lost 7 bases, J lost 3 bases, and 5 bases stayed unmatched. DNA of the CDR3: TGTGCCAGCACCGGACAGGGGGCATACAATCAGCCCCAGCATTTT. Translating gives CASTGQGAYNQPQHF.

This clonotype has a count of ten or more. This rearrangement joins TRBV19 to TRBJ1-1, with a possible D match to TRBD1 (5 bases). In germline, CDR1 is LNHDA, CDR2 SQIVND (reference sequence). CDR3 size: 15 residues. Deletions cut 3 bases from V and 2 bases from J, with 13 bases between. This chain's CDR3 is CASSIGALYNTEAFF. The CDR3 DNA sequence: TGTGCCAGTAGTATTGGGGCCCTCTACAACACTGAAGCTTTCTTT.

This clonotype was observed at least ten times. The chain recombines TRBV10-3 with TRBJ2-7, with D unclear. The CDR3 sequence is 12 residues long. Germline assignment: CDR1 ENHRY and CDR2 SYGVKD. Trimming took 4 bases from V and 1 from J, leaving 5 bases between them. DNA for the CDR3: TGTGCCATCAGTGCCGGGTCCTACGAGCAGTACTTC. Protein product: CAISAGSYEQYF.

V is TRBV5-1 and J is TRBJ2-6; maybe TRBD2 (6 bases). Per germline, CDR1 SGHRS and CDR2 YFSETQ. Trimming took 4 bases from V and 1 from J, leaving 21 bases between them. This CDR3 has 19 residues. As DNA, the CDR3 is TGCGCCAGCAGCAACCGGGACGGGGAGGTGTTATCTGGGGCCAACGTCCTGACTTTC. Translated, it gives CASSNRDGEVLSGANVLTF.

The chain carries TRBV9 and TRBJ2-5; TRBD2 is a possible D gene (6 bases). This CDR3 contains 13 residues. Germline CDR1 SGDLS, CDR2 YYNGEE. V shed 4 bases and J shed 7 bases, with 14 bases lying between them. The CDR3 sequence is CASSQDEGGTQYF. The CDR3 DNA reads as TGTGCCAGCAGCCAAGATGAGGGAGGGACCCAGTACTTC.

The J gene is TRBJ2-7, the V gene TRBV7-2; 8 bases line up with TRBD2. This CDR3 comprises 19 residues. After removal of 7 bases from V and 7 bases from J, the junction contained 27 bases not matched to a gene. From germline, CDR1 is SGHTA and CDR2 FQGNSA. The CDR3 nucleotides read TGTGCCAGCACCCGAGGGGAACTAGCGGCCGGGACACGATTAACAGAGCAGTACTTC. Translating gives CASTRGELAAGTRLTEQYF.

This clonotype was observed at least ten times. CDR3 nucleotide sequence: TGTGCCAGCAGCGTAGAGGGGGGCCAAGAGACCCAGTACTTC. This codes for CASSVEGGQETQYF. The V gene is TRBV9, the J gene TRBJ2-5; D is perhaps TRBD1 or TRBD2 (6 bases each). Germline V lookup: CDR1 SGDLS, CDR2 YYNGEE. CDR3 length: 14 residues. Trimming left V 0 bases short and J 1 base short, with 7 bases between.

Of note for this clonotype: Mismatch with germline at one junction end may stem from a read error. This chain joins TRBV7-9 and TRBJ2-7, with D possibly matching TRBD2 (5 bases). The CDR3 loop spans 15 amino acids. Per the germline V gene, CDR1 is SEHNR and CDR2 is FQNEAQ (reference sequence). The CDR3 nucleotides are TGCGCCAGCAGCCAAGCCCCGGGGAGCTCCTACGAGCAGTACTTC. It yields the protein CASSQAPGSSYEQYF.

This clonotype was counted many times. The chain has TRBV29-1 and TRBJ2-2, with no clear D. This CDR3 is 13 amino acids long. The V end was cut by 4 bases, the J end by 3 bases, with 9 bases between. Germline-derived CDR1 and CDR2 are SQVTM and ANQGSEA. The CDR3 nucleotides are TGCAGCGTTGTACTCGGTGACACCGGGGAGCTGTTTTTT. This gives the protein CSVVLGDTGELFF.

This clonotype was recorded at least ten times. The chain uses TRBV29-1 and TRBJ1-2, with TRBD1 as a possible D gene (6 bases). Trimming shortened V by 8 bases and J by 8 bases, and 18 bases separated the two germline ends. The V gene's germline CDR1 is SQVTM and CDR2 ANQGSEA. The CDR3 loop spans 12 amino acids. This chain's CDR3 is CSSVEEGEGYTF. CDR3 nucleotides: TGCAGCTCGGTAGAGGAGGGGGAAGGCTACACCTTC.

The chain joins TRBV4-1 to TRBJ2-7; D is uncertain. CDR3 length equals 15 residues. Trimming pared 4 bases from V and 1 base from J, leaving 14 bases between. CDR1 is MGHRA and CDR2 is YSYEKL in the germline V gene. The CDR3 loop reads CASSRLPDGSYEQYF. The CDR3 coding sequence is TGCGCCAGCAGCCGTCTTCCGGACGGTTCCTACGAGCAGTACTTC.

The chain joins TRBV7-8 to TRBJ1-3; tentative D call: TRBD1 (5 bases). The CDR3 length is 16 residues. With 1 base removed from V and 3 bases from J, the gap between germline ends came to 13 bases. Germline CDR1 and CDR2: SGHVS and FQNEAQ. CDR3 region: CASSLDSGVSGNTIYF. In DNA form, the CDR3 reads TGTGCCAGCAGCTTAGATTCGGGGGTAAGTGGAAACACCATATATTTT. Full variable domain (missing parts from reference TRBV7-8 and TRBJ1-3): GAGVSQSPRYKVAKRGQDVALRCDPISGHVSLFWYQQALGQGPEFLTYFQNEAQLDKSGLPSDRFFAERPEGSVSTLKIQRTQQEDSAVYLCASSLDSGVSGNTIYFGEGSWLTVV.

V and J are TRBV12-3 or TRBV12-4 and TRBJ1-5, with D unclear. The CDR3 consists of 16 residues. The V gene lost 2 bases and the J gene lost 0 bases, with 11 bases spanning the gap. The CDR3 nucleotides are TGTGCCAGCAGTTTATATTCCTCGTATAGCAATCAGCCCCAGCATTTT. Translation gives CASSLYSSYSNQPQHF.

The rearrangement uses TRBV12-3 or TRBV12-4 and TRBJ1-5; TRBD1 matches 7 bases. This CDR3 has 13 residues. As DNA, the CDR3 is TGTGCTAGTGCCTCGACAGGGATTCAGCCCCAGCATTTT. This gives the protein CASASTGIQPQHF.

This clonotype was detected ten times or more. This chain connects TRBV19 to TRBJ2-2, with D tentatively TRBD1 (6 bases). CDR1 and CDR2 from the germline V gene are LNHDA and SQIVND (reference sequence). This CDR3 has 14 amino acids. Deletions cut 3 bases from V and 4 bases from J, with 9 bases between. Written as DNA, the CDR3 is TGTGCCAGTAGTATGCAGGGGATCACCGGGGAGCTGTTTTTT. Translated: CASSMQGITGELFF.

This clonotype was seen repeatedly, ten times or more. The chain employs TRBV19 and TRBJ1-2; TRBD1 matches 7 bases. The CDR3 is made up of 13 amino acids. With 9 bases clipped from V and 4 bases from J, the junction kept 8 bases outside the gene matches. Germline V gives CDR1 LNHDA, CDR2 SQIVND (reference sequence). For the CDR3, the DNA is TGTGCCAGCAGTGAAGACAGGGCCTATGGCTACACCTTC. Its protein is CASSEDRAYGYTF.